Here is one TCR beta chain with its context. No antigen is known for it. It has no much larger one-base neighbor in the sample; base qualities were not kept. This sample is drawn from a study of T cell clones after liver transplantation (dated by TCRdb to about 2019). Turning to the overall study: The samples were obtained from ITN030ST, a randomized trial that attempted immunosuppression withdrawal within 2 years after liver transplantation. Tolerance was defined as complete withdrawal of immunosuppression for at least one year without a rise in liver enzymes beyond twice the upper limit of normal. Subjects received no induction therapy and standard immunosuppression until randomization at 12-24 months post-transplant. Blood samples were collected pre-transplant, pre-randomization before withdrawal, and post-randomization after either full withdrawal or failed withdrawal. Of the 8 liver transplant recipients making up the studied cohort, 3 were classified as tolerant and 5 as non-tolerant. Donor-reactive T cell clones were identified by TCRbeta sequencing following a pre-transplant mixed lymphocyte reaction and were subsequently tracked in post-transplant blood. Third party-reactive TCRbeta sequences from pre-transplant MLRs were also identified as an antigen-independent comparator for donor-reactive sequences. Of the eight recipients, a few were HCV-positive, while the remaining recipients had been transplanted for non-autoimmune, non-viral indications.

Unstimulated PBMCs, after thawing, were stained for CD3, CD4 and CD8 and then FACS-sorted into CD3+CD4+ and CD3+CD8+ populations. Each of the 8 studied subjects was randomized to immunosuppression withdrawal. Genomic DNA was isolated with the Qiagen DNeasy Blood and Tissue Kit. Using immunoSEQ, frozen genomic DNA was subjected to high-throughput TCRbeta CDR3 sequencing, a process that included PCR amplification, mapping, bias correction and internal controls. Turning to the authors' computational methods: Only productive rearrangements were retained, with each unique TCRbeta sequence defined by its CDR3 nucleotide sequence together with its V and J gene. For classification of a sequence as donor-reactive, at least 5-fold expansion in CFSE-low cells relative to unstimulated pre-transplant cells and a frequency of at least 0.01% were required. To ensure at least 90% detection power, minimum frequency thresholds were set for each subject based on that subject's lowest-template unstimulated sample. Repertoire turnover was measured by Jensen-Shannon divergence between the top 1000 TCRbeta sequences post- and pre-transplant. Two-sided Fisher's exact tests were used to test for changes in how often donor-reactive sequences were detected. What TCRdb holds here is the immuneACCESS table cut down to in-frame rearrangements. Part of the clones is not present; checked against another copy, under half of the missing clones reflect an unresolved V gene, and the others are unexplained. The DNA gave D and trimming, while V, J and clone size come from that table. The sample yields some 50,000 clones; about 70% were counted once. The biggest ten clones account for over 8% of the sample.

Here is what the overall study found, with its caveats: Because of small, heterogeneous patient numbers and non-standardized post-transplant time points, the conclusions were only preliminary. The decline in donor-reactive sequences exceeded the decline in third party-reactive sequences, suggesting partial antigen-specific deletion that was unrelated to withdrawal success. Low numbers of available donor cells limited the measurable donor-reactive repertoire in a couple of subjects. After accounting for repertoire turnover, donor-reactive detection was significantly reduced in 7 of 8 subjects for CD4 and 8 of 8 for CD8. Circulating donor-reactive CD4 TCRbeta sequences fell significantly post-transplant in 5 of 8 subjects, irrespective of tolerance or HCV status. Without allograft tissue specimens, donor-reactive T cells may have migrated into the graft rather than being deleted.

From a lookup of the germline V gene, CDR1 and CDR2 are SGHVS and FQNEAQ. The CDR3 starts with the cysteine, ends with the phenylalanine, and has 18 residues. Kept here is only the CDR3 DNA, which spans 54 bases and is read in frame from base 1. Trimming leaves V shorter by 5 bases and J shorter by 0 bases, with the junction holding 12 bases beyond the gene matches. This TCR derives from a human patient who received a liver transplant. Some T cells seen after a transplant may have their origin in the graft donor. Here the sequenced sample was CD4+ T cells from blood, taken at the 22-month timepoint. This chain joins TRBV7-8 to TRBJ1-4, with 7 bases matching TRBD1. In nucleotide form, the sequence is TGTGCCAGCAGCCCGGTAAGACAGGGTAACACAACTAATGAAAAACTGTTTTTT. The resulting protein is CASSPVRQGNTTNEKLFF.